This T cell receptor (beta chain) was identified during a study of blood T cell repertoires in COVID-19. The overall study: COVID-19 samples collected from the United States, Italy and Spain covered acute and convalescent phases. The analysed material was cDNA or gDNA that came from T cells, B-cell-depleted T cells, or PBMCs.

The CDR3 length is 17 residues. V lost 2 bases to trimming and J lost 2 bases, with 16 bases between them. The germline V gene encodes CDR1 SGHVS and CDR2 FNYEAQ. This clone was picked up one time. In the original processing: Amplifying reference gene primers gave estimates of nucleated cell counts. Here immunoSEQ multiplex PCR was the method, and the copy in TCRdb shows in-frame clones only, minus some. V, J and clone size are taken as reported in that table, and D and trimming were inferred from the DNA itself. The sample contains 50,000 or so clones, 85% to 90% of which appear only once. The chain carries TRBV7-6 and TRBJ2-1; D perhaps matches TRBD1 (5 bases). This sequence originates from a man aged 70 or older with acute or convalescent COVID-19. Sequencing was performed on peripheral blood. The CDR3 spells CASSLSGGANAYNEQFF. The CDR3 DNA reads TGTGCCAGCAGCTTATCGGGTGGGGCTAATGCCTACAATGAGCAGTTCTTC.